The 20 T cell receptor beta chains in this list originate from one sample, sequenced in a study of identical twins. TCRdb redid the calling of the 5' RACE reads with MiXCR, one entry per CDR3 protein. Of 600,000 to 700,000 distinct CDR3 sequences listed, around 20% are singletons. The same specimen was also included in a second study, on T cells expressing NK-cell markers.

The sequenced sample was PBMCs. All receptors come from a woman aged 18-30 years in good health.

The rearrangement links TRBV5-6 to TRBJ2-7; the match to TRBD1 covers 8 bases. The CDR3 totals 14 residues. The V gene's germline CDR1 is SGHDT and CDR2 YYEEEE. With 4 bases clipped from V and 2 bases from J, the junction kept 5 bases outside the gene matches. In DNA, the CDR3 is TGTGCCAGCAGCGGGGGACAGGTGCCCTACGAGCAGTACTTC. Translated: CASSGGQVPYEQYF.

The chain uses TRBV30 and TRBJ2-5; the match to TRBD2 covers 7 bases. V lost 0 bases to trimming and J lost 2 bases; unmatched junction nucleotides: 6. The CDR3 totals 15 residues. The germline V gene has CDR1 GTSNPN and CDR2 SVGIG (reference sequence). The CDR3 protein is CAWSVAGRRQETQYF. DNA for the CDR3: TGTGCCTGGAGTGTAGCGGGACGCAGGCAAGAGACCCAGTACTTC.

The table lists this clonotype with a few counts. CDR3 in amino acids: CSSTRGPSYNEQFF. The DNA of the CDR3 is TGCAGTTCAACTCGGGGGCCCTCCTACAATGAGCAGTTCTTC. V gene TRBV20-1 combines with J gene TRBJ2-1; D may match TRBD1 or TRBD2 (6 bases each). CDR3 size: 14 residues. Trimming pared 8 bases from V and 0 bases from J, leaving 14 bases between. Per the germline V gene, CDR1 is DFQATT and CDR2 is SNEGSKA (reference sequence).

The CDR3 bases are TGCAGTGCTAGAGATCCCCAGGACGGAAAACTGTTTTTT. Translated: CSARDPQDGKLFF. The V and J genes are TRBV20-1 and TRBJ1-4; D not resolved. CDR1 is DFQATT, CDR2 SNEGSKA, per germline (reference sequence). Trimming pared 0 bases from V and 10 bases from J, leaving 12 bases between. The length of the CDR3 is 13 residues.

J is TRBJ2-7 and V is TRBV6-1, with a weak D call TRBD2 (6 bases). V was shortened by 6 bases and J by 0 bases, with 9 bases between the two germline ends. Germline V lookup: CDR1 MNHNS, CDR2 SASEGT. The CDR3 length is 13 residues. The CDR3 coding sequence is TGTGCCAGCAGGGTGACTAGCTCCTACGAGCAGTACTTC. It is translated as CASRVTSSYEQYF.

This clonotype has more than one count but fewer than ten. The rearrangement uses TRBV6-1 and TRBJ2-7; D uncertain. This CDR3 is 13 amino acids long. V shed 7 bases and J shed 5 bases, with 15 bases lying between them. CDR1 MNHNS and CDR2 SASEGT come from the germline V gene. CDR3 coding DNA: TGTGCCAGCACTCCTCCCCAGCGAGACGAGCAGTACTTC. This encodes CASTPPQRDEQYF.

The rearrangement joins TRBV20-1 to TRBJ2-1; D is undetermined. The germline V gene has CDR1 DFQATT and CDR2 SNEGSKA (reference sequence). The CDR3 spans 11 residues. Trimming removed 0 bases from V and 8 bases from J, with 5 bases in between. The CDR3 region has the DNA TGCAGTGCTAGAGATAGGCATGAGCAGTTCTTC. Encoded protein: CSARDRHEQFF.

In its sample, this clonotype was seen many times. The chain links TRBV20-1 to TRBJ1-6; possibly TRBD1 for D (6 bases). CDR1 and CDR2 from the germline V gene are DFQATT and SNEGSKA (reference sequence). The V end lost 6 bases, the J end lost 7 bases, and 19 bases lay between the germline ends. The CDR3 is 15 amino acids. CDR3 loop: CSAPEQGTRNSPLHF. CDR3 bases: TGCAGTGCCCCGGAACAGGGAACGAGGAATTCACCCCTCCACTTT.

The rearrangement joins TRBV7-9 to TRBJ1-6; D call uncertain. Trimming cost V 1 base and J 8 bases, with 12 bases left between them. This CDR3 is built from 15 residues. Germline lookup yields CDR1 SEHNR and CDR2 FQNEAQ (reference sequence). The CDR3 region has the DNA TGTGCCAGCAGCTTAGGAGCGGTGGGTTATTCACCCCTCCACTTT. The encoded protein is CASSLGAVGYSPLHF.

In DNA, the CDR3 is TGTGCCAGCAGTTTGAAGGGGGCGCATGAGACCCAGTACTTC. Protein product: CASSLKGAHETQYF. This chain links TRBV12-3 or TRBV12-4 with TRBJ2-5; TRBD1 agrees at 7 bases. V gave up 3 bases and J gave up 5 bases; unmatched junction bases: 6. This CDR3 contains 14 residues.

This clonotype has a handful of counts. The chain joins TRBV12-3 or TRBV12-4 to TRBJ2-3, with TRBD2 matching over 8 bases. J lost 0 bases, V lost 4 bases, and 6 bases had no gene match. The CDR3 is made up of 16 amino acids. CDR3 in amino acids: CASSSLAGASTDTQYF. The CDR3 region has the DNA TGTGCCAGCAGTTCCCTAGCGGGTGCTAGCACAGATACGCAGTATTTT.

The rearrangement uses TRBV7-9 and TRBJ2-3, with 9 bases matching TRBD1. The germline V gene has CDR1 SEHNR and CDR2 FQNEAQ (reference sequence). Germline trimming cut 3 bases from V and 6 bases from J; bases unmatched to any gene: 13. The CDR3 spans 17 residues. CDR3 loop: CASSFLGTKQGADTQYF. CDR3 nucleotide sequence: TGTGCCAGCAGCTTCCTAGGCACGAAACAGGGGGCGGATACGCAGTATTTT.

This clonotype has just one count. This sequence joins TRBV27 and TRBJ2-7; D is undetermined. The CDR3 covers 13 residues. V lost 8 bases to trimming and J lost 3 bases, with 14 bases between them. Germline lookup yields CDR1 MNHEY and CDR2 SMNVEV (reference sequence). CDR3 loop: CASSYGESYEQYF. CDR3 sequence (DNA): TGTGCCAGCTCGTACGGAGAGAGCTACGAGCAGTACTTC.

This clonotype was detected ten times or more. This chain links TRBV29-1 with TRBJ1-5; possible D gene TRBD1, 6 bases. V lost 6 bases to trimming and J lost 7 bases, with 16 bases between them. Germline lookup yields CDR1 SQVTM and CDR2 ANQGSEA. This CDR3 is built from 13 residues. The CDR3 sequence: CSVEQGQGQPQHF. The DNA for the CDR3 is TGCAGCGTGGAACAGGGTCAGGGCCAGCCCCAGCATTTT.

This clonotype was detected many times. CDR3 in DNA: TGCAGCGGGACTAGCGGGTCCAATGAGCAGTTCTTC. Residues: CSGTSGSNEQFF. The rearrangement links TRBV29-1 to TRBJ2-1; 11 bases agree with TRBD2. This CDR3 spans 12 amino acids. Germline V gene sequence: CDR1 SQVTM, CDR2 ANQGSEA. V shed 7 bases and J 6 bases; nucleotides not matched to a gene: 2.

The chain employs TRBV27 and TRBJ2-2; possibly TRBD1 for D (5 bases). In germline, CDR1 is MNHEY, CDR2 SMNVEV (reference sequence). V lost 4 bases to trimming and J lost 0 bases, with 12 bases between them. This CDR3 region has 16 residues. The CDR3 DNA follows: TGTGCCAGCAGTTGGCTCGACAGCCCGAACACCGGGGAGCTGTTTTTT. Its translation: CASSWLDSPNTGELFF.

This clonotype was seen a few times. This rearrangement joins TRBV10-3 to TRBJ2-4; D is undetermined. Germline lookup yields CDR1 ENHRY and CDR2 SYGVKD. Trimming removed 10 bases from V and 0 bases from J, with 10 bases in between. This CDR3 spans 13 amino acids. The CDR3 bases are TGTGCCACTTGGTCAAGAGCCAAAAACATTCAGTACTTC. Protein sequence: CATWSRAKNIQYF.

This chain uses TRBV6-4 with TRBJ1-2; tentatively, D is TRBD1 (6 bases). The V end lost 5 bases, the J end lost 2 bases, and 12 bases lay between the germline ends. Germline V gene sequence: CDR1 MRHNA, CDR2 SNTAGT. CDR3 size: 14 residues. The CDR3 region has the DNA TGTGCCAGCAGTCCACAGGGCCAGAACTATGGCTACACCTTC. Amino acid sequence: CASSPQGQNYGYTF.

This chain connects TRBV6-5 to TRBJ1-1; D uncertain. This CDR3 comprises 15 residues. The V gene's germline CDR1 is MNHEY and CDR2 SVGAGI. Trimming left V 0 bases short and J 4 bases short, with 12 bases between. The CDR3 DNA reads TGTGCCAGCAGTTACTCGCTGGGGTTGAGCACTGAAGCTTTCTTT. Protein product: CASSYSLGLSTEAFF.

In its sample, this clonotype was seen a few times. The chain recombines TRBV20-1 with TRBJ2-5, with 13 bases matching TRBD2. Germline V gene lookup returns CDR1 DFQATT and CDR2 SNEGSKA (reference sequence). CDR3 length: 15 residues. Germline trimming cut 6 bases from V and 2 bases from J; bases unmatched to any gene: 6. The CDR3 sequence: CSAQGTSGEQETQYF. The CDR3 DNA follows: TGCAGTGCGCAAGGGACTAGCGGGGAGCAAGAGACCCAGTACTTC.